This TCR beta chain was identified during a study of blood T cell repertoires in COVID-19 (dated by TCRdb to the early 2020s). Turning to the overall study: The collaborator samples originated in the United States, Italy and Spain and spanned the acute and convalescent phases of COVID-19. The prospective study material was composed of cDNA or gDNA derived from T cells, B-cell-depleted T cells, or PBMCs. Subjects who had been exposed to COVID-19, were actively infected with it, or had recovered from it provided the deeply sampled blood TCRbeta repertoires that made up the dataset. A freely available public database, intended as a resource for researchers studying the immune response to SARS-CoV-2, is where the repertoires were released. The samples were drawn from the first 160 participants of the ongoing ImmuneRACE study and from 1,254 subjects provided by 6 global collaborators. The sample metadata nearly always contained a de-identified subject ID, COVID-19 status, age in years and sex. Where available, HLA class I and class II types were obtained from metadata supplied by the sample provider rather than from assay-based typing. Here is what the overall study found, with its caveats: The amount of clinical and demographic metadata varied by source and participant and was provided uncurated.

Reading the germline V gene (reference sequence) gives CDR1 LNHDA and CDR2 SQIVND. V is clipped by 7 bases and J by 6 bases, and the sequence between their germline boundaries is 15 bases long. There are 13 amino acids in the CDR3, from cysteine to phenylalanine inclusive. Only the CDR3 part of the read is kept: 39 bases, read in frame from the first base. As concerns this clone: Its antigen is currently not known. No per-base quality is available; no much larger clone lies one base away.

In the prospective study, participants were about 18 to 90 years old, resided in about two dozen geographic areas of the United States, and were enrolled through a virtual design. In the prospective study, participants were assigned to cohorts based on the clinical history participants reported in a screening survey and a study questionnaire. Exposed participants had been in contact with someone with a PCR-confirmed or clinician-diagnosed COVID-19 case within 2 weeks of study entry. In the prospective study, mobile phlebotomists collected whole blood, serum and a nasopharyngeal or oropharyngeal swab from each participant. Participants in the prospective study had the option to provide additional blood draws and questionnaires over an approximately two-month period. Before DNA extraction, prospective study blood samples were shipped either frozen or at room temperature. The immunoSEQ Assay, a bias-controlled multiplex PCR, was used to amplify TCRbeta CDR3 regions from genomic DNA. For the original study's pipeline: The number of nucleated cells in each sample was estimated from the amplification of reference gene primers within the assay. To quantify the absolute abundance of each unique TCRbeta CDR3 rearrangement, sequence reads were collapsed and filtered. For each sample, productive Simpson clonality was calculated as the square root of Simpson's diversity index across productive rearrangements. In TCRdb, the immuneACCESS table is reduced to in-frame sequences with V and J assigned. These tables do not hold every clone; where another copy was compared, an unresolved V gene accounts for under half, and the others remain unexplained. For V, J and clone size, that table is used; D and trimming come from the DNA. The sample data list about 150,000 clones, and 75% to 90% of these were observed just once. Of the sample, roughly 5% falls within the top ten clones.

The sequencing input was PBMCs or T cells enriched from blood (not recorded which). The origin of this receptor is a man aged 65-85 years who had been exposed to COVID-19. The chain links TRBV19 with TRBJ1-2, with no D gene named confidently. The DNA reads TGTGCCAGTACTCGTCTGTTATCTGATGGCTACACCTTC. Translated, this is CASTRLLSDGYTF.